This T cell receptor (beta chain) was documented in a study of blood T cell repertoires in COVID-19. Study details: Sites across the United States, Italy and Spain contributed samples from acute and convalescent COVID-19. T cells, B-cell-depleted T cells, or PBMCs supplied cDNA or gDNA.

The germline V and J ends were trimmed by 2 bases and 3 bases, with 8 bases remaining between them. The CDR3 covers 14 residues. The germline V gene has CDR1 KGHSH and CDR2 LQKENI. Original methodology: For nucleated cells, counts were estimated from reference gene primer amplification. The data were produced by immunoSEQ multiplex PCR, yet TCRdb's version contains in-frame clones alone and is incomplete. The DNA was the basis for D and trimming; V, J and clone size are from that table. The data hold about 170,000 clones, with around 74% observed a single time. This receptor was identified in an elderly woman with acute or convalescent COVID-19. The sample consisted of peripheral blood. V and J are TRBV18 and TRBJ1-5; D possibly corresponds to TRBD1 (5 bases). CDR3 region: CASSPGGSNQPQHF. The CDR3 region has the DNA TGTGCCAGCTCACCAGGGGGGTCCAATCAGCCCCAGCATTTT.